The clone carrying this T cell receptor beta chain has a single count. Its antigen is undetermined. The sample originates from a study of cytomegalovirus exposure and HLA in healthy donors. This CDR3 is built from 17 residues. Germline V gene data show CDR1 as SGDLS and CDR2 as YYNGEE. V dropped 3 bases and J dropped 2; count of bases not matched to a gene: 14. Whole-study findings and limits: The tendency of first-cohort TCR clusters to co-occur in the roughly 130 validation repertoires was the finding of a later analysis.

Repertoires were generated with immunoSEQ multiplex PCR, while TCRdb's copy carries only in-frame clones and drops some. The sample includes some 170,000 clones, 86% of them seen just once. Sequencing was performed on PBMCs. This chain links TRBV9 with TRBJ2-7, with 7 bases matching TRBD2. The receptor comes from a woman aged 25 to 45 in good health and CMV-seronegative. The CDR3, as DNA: TGTGCCAGCAGCGCCGAAACGGGCCCTAGCGGCACCTACGAGCAGTACTTC. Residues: CASSAETGPSGTYEQYF.